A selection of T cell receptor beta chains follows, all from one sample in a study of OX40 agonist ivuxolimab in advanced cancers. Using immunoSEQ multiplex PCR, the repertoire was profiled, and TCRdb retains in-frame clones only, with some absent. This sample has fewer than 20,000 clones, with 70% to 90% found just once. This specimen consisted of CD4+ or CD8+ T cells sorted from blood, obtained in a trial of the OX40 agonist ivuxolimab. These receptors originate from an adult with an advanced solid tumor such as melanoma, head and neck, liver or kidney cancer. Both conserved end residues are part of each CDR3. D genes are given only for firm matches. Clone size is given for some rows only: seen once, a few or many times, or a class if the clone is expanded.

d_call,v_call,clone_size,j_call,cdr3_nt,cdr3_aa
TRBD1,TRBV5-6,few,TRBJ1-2,TGTGCCAGCAGCGTAACACAGGGGGCGCAAGGCTATGGCTACACCTTC,CASSVTQGAQGYGYTF
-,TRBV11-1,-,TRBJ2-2,TGTGCCAGCAGCTCCGGCAGTTCCGGGGAGCTGTTTTTT,CASSSGSSGELFF
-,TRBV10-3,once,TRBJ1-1,TGTGCCATCAGTTCCCTGGAGGACACTGAAGCTTTCTTT,CAISSLEDTEAFF
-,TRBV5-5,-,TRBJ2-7,TGTGCCAGCAGCTTGGGGCGGAGCCGGGGCTACGAGCAGTACTTC,CASSLGRSRGYEQYF
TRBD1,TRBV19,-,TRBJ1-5,TGTGCCAGTAGTACAACAGGGGGAAATCAGCCCCAGCATTTT,CASSTTGGNQPQHF
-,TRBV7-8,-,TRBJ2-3,TGTGCCAGCAGCGCCCACACAGATACGCAGTATTTT,CASSAHTDTQYF
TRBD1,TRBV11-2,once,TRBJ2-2,TGTGCCAGCAGCTTGTCGACTGGGACAGCATTCACCGGGGAGCTGTTTTTT,CASSLSTGTAFTGELFF
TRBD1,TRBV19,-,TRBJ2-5,TGTGCCAGTAGCGATACCCAGGGGGAGACTCAGTACTTC,CASSDTQGETQYF
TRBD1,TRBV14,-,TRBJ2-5,TGTGCCAGCAGCCAAAACAGGGGGGCAGAGACCCAGTACTTC,CASSQNRGAETQYF
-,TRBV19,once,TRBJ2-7,TGTGCCTGGAGTGTTTCCAGGACCTACGAGCAGTACTTC,CAWSVSRTYEQYF
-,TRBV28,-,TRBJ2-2,TGTGCCAGCAGCGAGGGGGGACCGTACACCGGGGAGCTGTTTTTT,CASSEGGPYTGELFF
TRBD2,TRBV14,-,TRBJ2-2,TGTGCCAGCAGCCAAGATCCTCGACTAGCGGGAGACGAGAGGGAGCTGTTTTTT,CASSQDPRLAGDERELFF
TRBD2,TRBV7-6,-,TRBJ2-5,TGTGCCAGCAGCTCCCTAGGAACCCGGACTAGCGGGGAGACCCAGTACTTC,CASSSLGTRTSGETQYF
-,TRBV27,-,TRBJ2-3,TGTGCCAGCAGTTTCCTCGGACCGGCAGATACGCAGTATTTT,CASSFLGPADTQYF
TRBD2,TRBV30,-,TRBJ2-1,TGTGCCTGGAGTGTACGACTAGCGGGGTACAATGAGCAGTTCTTC,CAWSVRLAGYNEQFF
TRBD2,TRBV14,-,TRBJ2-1,TGTGCCAGCAGCCCACAGACTAGCGGGAGTAACAATGAGCAGTTCTTC,CASSPQTSGSNNEQFF
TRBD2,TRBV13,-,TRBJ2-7,TGTGCCAGCAGCTTATTCGGAACTAGCGGCTACTACGAGCAGTACTTC,CASSLFGTSGYYEQYF
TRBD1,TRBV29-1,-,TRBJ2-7,TGCAGCGTTGTACAGGGGGTCGACGAGCAGTACTTC,CSVVQGVDEQYF